These 31 T cell receptor beta chains were sequenced from one sample in a study of OX40 agonist ivuxolimab in advanced cancers. Sequencing was performed with immunoSEQ multiplex PCR; in TCRdb, only in-frame clones are kept and a portion is missing. The sample has about 96,000 clones; more than 80% are singletons. Sequencing used CD4+ or CD8+ T cells sorted from blood, obtained in a trial of the OX40 agonist ivuxolimab. The receptors were gathered from an adult with an advanced solid tumor such as melanoma, head and neck, liver or kidney cancer.

This chain joins TRBV7-2 and TRBJ2-3, with D possibly being TRBD1 (6 bases). Trimming left V 4 bases short and J 5 bases short, with 13 bases between. There are 14 residues in the CDR3. Germline V gives CDR1 SGHTA, CDR2 FQGNSA. The CDR3 coding sequence is TGTGCCAGCAGCTCAGGGGTGAGGATAGATACGCAGTATTTT. It is translated as CASSSGVRIDTQYF.

V gene TRBV2 combines with J gene TRBJ1-6; D unresolved. The length of the CDR3 is 13 residues. Germline V gene sequence: CDR1 SNHLY, CDR2 FYNNEI. V dropped 6 bases and J dropped 5 bases, with 8 bases sitting between them. CDR3: CASRGQNNSPLHF. As DNA, the CDR3 is TGTGCCAGCAGAGGTCAGAATAATTCACCCCTCCACTTT.

The V and J genes are TRBV18 and TRBJ1-1, with D maybe TRBD1 (5 bases). The V end lost 2 bases, the J end lost 6 bases, and 16 bases lay between the germline ends. The CDR3 sequence is 15 residues long. Germline V gene data show CDR1 as KGHSH and CDR2 as LQKENI. The CDR3 nucleotides read TGTGCCAGCTCACCAAGCAGGGAAGATAGGTCTGAAGCTTTCTTT. Protein product: CASSPSREDRSEAFF.

The chain is built from TRBV4-1 and TRBJ2-3; D might be TRBD2 (7 bases). The germline V gene encodes CDR1 MGHRA and CDR2 YSYEKL. The CDR3 loop spans 12 amino acids. V lost 11 bases to trimming and J lost 5 bases, with 14 bases between them. The CDR3 nucleotides are TGCGCCTCGTGGGGGGGACAAGATACGCAGTATTTT. Encoded protein: CASWGGQDTQYF.

This CDR3 is CASSSTPSYEQYF. Here the CDR3 DNA reads TGTGCCAGCAGCTCCACCCCCTCCTACGAGCAGTACTTC. The genes are TRBV7-2 and TRBJ2-5; D is unresolved. The J call is doubtful: the DNA matches TRBJ2-7 better. This CDR3 has 13 amino acids. Germline CDR1 is SGHTA and CDR2 is FQGNSA.

This chain joins TRBV6-5 and TRBJ2-1; D is unresolved. The CDR3 loop spans 15 amino acids. CDR1 MNHEY and CDR2 SVGAGI come from the germline V gene. The V gene lost 6 bases and the J gene lost 5 bases, with 17 bases spanning the gap. The CDR3 is CASSRRSRGDNEQFF. DNA for the CDR3: TGTGCCAGCAGCCGGCGCTCACGAGGCGACAATGAGCAGTTCTTC.

This chain links TRBV18 with TRBJ1-2; D is unclear. The CDR3 is 13 amino acids. Germline loops: CDR1 KGHSH, CDR2 LQKENI. V was clipped by 5 bases and J by 5 bases, with 12 bases between them. In DNA form, the CDR3 reads TGTGCCAGCTCAAAGGACGGAGATTATGGCTACACCTTC. Amino acids: CASSKDGDYGYTF.

V gene TRBV7-9 combines with J gene TRBJ1-2; a possible D gene is TRBD1 (5 bases). V gave up 1 base and J gave up 8 bases, with 23 bases separating them. From germline, CDR1 is SEHNR and CDR2 FQNEAQ (reference sequence). CDR3 length equals 17 residues. This CDR3 is CASSLGGSARTPWGYTF. The DNA for the CDR3 is TGTGCCAGCAGCTTAGGGGGGTCCGCCAGGACGCCCTGGGGCTACACCTTC.

The CDR3 is CASSFRLQETNTEAFF. CDR3 in DNA: TGTGCCAGCAGCTTCCGATTACAGGAGACGAACACTGAAGCTTTCTTT. The chain carries TRBV11-1 and TRBJ1-1; D possibly corresponds to TRBD1 (5 bases). The CDR3 spans 16 residues. V lost 3 bases and J 1 base, leaving 15 bases between the germline ends. CDR1 SGHAT and CDR2 FQDESV come from the germline V gene (reference sequence).

The J gene is TRBJ1-5, the V gene TRBV2; D is unresolved. The ends were cut back, 1 base at V and 0 bases at J, with 7 bases in the middle. Germline V gives CDR1 SNHLY, CDR2 FYNNEI. The CDR3 runs 15 residues. The CDR3: CASSEVGFSNQPQHF. The CDR3 DNA sequence: TGTGCCAGCAGTGAAGTAGGTTTTAGCAATCAGCCCCAGCATTTT.

The rearrangement joins TRBV10-2 to TRBJ2-5; 7 nucleotides line up with TRBD2. The J call is in doubt because the DNA end fits TRBJ2-7 better. Germline-derived CDR1 and CDR2 are WSHSY and SAAADI. This CDR3 is built from 13 residues. The CDR3, as DNA: TGCGCCAGCAGGGCGGGAGAGGACTACGAGCAGTACTTC. Translating gives CASRAGEDYEQYF.

This chain links TRBV7-2 with TRBJ2-7, with a tentative D call TRBD2 (6 bases). Germline CDR1 and CDR2: SGHTA and FQGNSA. The length of the CDR3 is 15 residues. V was shortened by 5 bases and J by 2 bases, with 16 bases between the two germline ends. CDR3 sequence reads: CASSQSGLPPYEQYF. CDR3 sequence (DNA): TGTGCCAGCAGCCAAAGCGGGCTTCCCCCCTACGAGCAGTACTTC.

V gene TRBV10-3 combines with J gene TRBJ1-2; a weak D match, TRBD1 (5 bases). Trimming shortened V by 2 bases and J by 7 bases, and 14 bases separated the two germline ends. This CDR3 is built from 14 residues. Germline V gene data show CDR1 as ENHRY and CDR2 as SYGVKD. The CDR3 region is CAISEDRGEAGYTF. The CDR3 bases are TGTGCCATCAGTGAGGATCGAGGGGAGGCTGGCTACACCTTC.

The rearrangement joins TRBV5-6 to TRBJ2-7; D tentatively reads TRBD1 or TRBD2 (5 bases each). The CDR3 length is 15 residues. Trimming removed 0 bases from V and 2 bases from J, with 12 bases in between. The germline V gene has CDR1 SGHDT and CDR2 YYEEEE. DNA for the CDR3: TGTGCCAGCAGCTTGGGGGACCCTAGCCCCTACGAGCAGTACTTC. Amino acids: CASSLGDPSPYEQYF.

The chain has TRBV4-2 and TRBJ2-7; 8 bases map to TRBD1. The germline CDR1 and CDR2 sequences are LGHNA and YNFKEQ. The trim removed 0 bases at V and 0 bases at J, leaving 1 base unmatched. The CDR3 covers 15 residues. The CDR3 spells CASSQDDRGSYEQYF. The CDR3 DNA sequence: TGTGCCAGCAGCCAAGATGACAGGGGCTCCTACGAGCAGTACTTC.

This rearrangement joins TRBV29-1 to TRBJ2-4; D might be TRBD1 or TRBD2, each matching 5 bases. CDR3 size: 12 residues. With 7 bases removed from V and 8 bases from J, the gap between germline ends came to 15 bases. Per the germline V gene, CDR1 is SQVTM and CDR2 is ANQGSEA. The CDR3, as DNA: TGCAGCGCCGGGGTGGGGGAACACATTCAGTACTTC. Translating it yields CSAGVGEHIQYF. The entire variable domain, with the rest obtained from reference TRBV29-1 and TRBJ2-4, is as follows: SAVISQKPSRDICQRGTSLTIQCQVDSQVTMMFWYRQQPGQSLTLIATANQGSEATYESGFVIDKFPISRPNLTFSTLTVSNMSPEDSSIYLCSAGVGEHIQYFGAGTRLSVL.

Details on this clone: Other DNA sequences from this sample encode an identical CDR3 as well. The chain recombines TRBV4-1 with TRBJ2-3, with TRBD2 as a possible D gene (6 bases). The CDR3 runs 15 residues. Germline loops: CDR1 MGHRA, CDR2 YSYEKL. Trimming removed 0 bases from V and 3 bases from J, with 10 bases in between. CDR3 sequence: CASSQDRDLTDTQYF. The CDR3 DNA reads as TGCGCCAGCAGCCAAGACCGGGACTTAACAGATACGCAGTATTTT.

The J gene is TRBJ2-4, the V gene TRBV4-3; 9 bases map to TRBD2. V gave up 0 bases and J gave up 7 bases; unmatched junction bases: 4. Per the germline V gene, CDR1 is LGHNA and CDR2 is YSLEER. The CDR3 runs to 15 residues. Here the CDR3 reads CASSQDASGRNIQYF. The CDR3 coding sequence is TGCGCCAGCAGCCAAGATGCCAGCGGGAGGAACATTCAGTACTTC.

The chain combines TRBV19 with TRBJ2-5, with 7 bases aligning to TRBD1. Trimming cost V 3 bases and J 5 bases; bases outside gene matches: 9. CDR1 LNHDA and CDR2 SQIVND come from the germline V gene (reference sequence). The CDR3 is 15 residues long. Here the CDR3 reads CASSIARGRGETQYF. The CDR3 nucleotides are TGTGCCAGTAGTATTGCCAGGGGGAGAGGGGAGACCCAGTACTTC.

The V call is TRBV7-6, the J call TRBJ2-3; D gene ambiguous. The V end lost 5 bases, the J end lost 4 bases, and 16 bases lay between the germline ends. Germline CDR1 SGHVS, CDR2 FNYEAQ. The CDR3 has 15 amino acids. The CDR3, as DNA: TGTGCCAGCAGCGGTTGGGTTGGAGTGGCAGATACGCAGTATTTT. Residues: CASSGWVGVADTQYF.

This chain joins TRBV4-1 and TRBJ2-2, with D uncertain. V was trimmed by 0 bases and J by 3 bases, leaving 5 bases between them. The CDR3 runs 14 residues. The V gene's germline CDR1 is MGHRA and CDR2 YSYEKL. The DNA of the CDR3 is TGCGCCAGCAGCCAAGATAAGGACACCGGGGAGCTGTTTTTT. Encoded protein: CASSQDKDTGELFF.

This rearrangement joins TRBV5-4 to TRBJ1-1, with D perhaps matching TRBD1 (6 bases). V was pared by 2 bases and J by 3 bases, with 8 bases between. The CDR3 has 13 residues. Per germline, CDR1 SGHNT and CDR2 YYREEE (reference sequence). In DNA form, the CDR3 reads TGTGCCAGCAGCTTACAGGGTTACACTGAAGCTTTCTTT. It encodes CASSLQGYTEAFF.

This rearrangement joins TRBV2 to TRBJ1-2; possible D gene TRBD1, 6 bases. The CDR3 loop spans 13 amino acids. The germline V gene encodes CDR1 SNHLY and CDR2 FYNNEI. V shed 2 bases and J shed 4 bases, with 8 bases lying between them. The CDR3: CASSEQGSYGYTF. The CDR3 DNA sequence: TGTGCCAGCAGTGAACAGGGGTCCTATGGCTACACCTTC.

This chain joins TRBV13 and TRBJ1-5; D is perhaps TRBD1 (5 bases). CDR3 length equals 16 residues. V was shortened by 4 bases and J by 5 bases, with 18 bases between the two germline ends. Per germline, CDR1 PRHDT and CDR2 FYEKMQ (reference sequence). This chain's CDR3 is CASSSSLGGDYQPQHF. Written as DNA, the CDR3 is TGTGCCAGCAGCTCTTCCCTGGGGGGGGATTATCAGCCCCAGCATTTT. The variable domain in full, with the rest retrieved from reference TRBV13 and TRBJ1-5, is AAGVIQSPRHLIKEKRETATLKCYPIPRHDTVYWYQQGPGQDPQFLISFYEKMQSDKGSIPDRFSAQQFSDYHSELNMSSLELGDSALYFCASSSSLGGDYQPQHFGDGTRLSIL.

V and J are TRBV4-3 and TRBJ1-2, with D tentatively TRBD1 (6 bases). The CDR3 is 16 amino acids. Looked up from germline, CDR1 is LGHNA and CDR2 is YSLEER. The V and J ends lost 1 base and 6 bases respectively, with 18 bases between them. This CDR3 is CASSQATKQGTNGYTF. CDR3 coding DNA: TGCGCCAGCAGCCAAGCCACCAAGCAGGGGACAAATGGCTACACCTTC.

The chain employs TRBV11-2 and TRBJ1-2, with no clear D. The CDR3 contains 14 residues. The germline V and J ends were trimmed by 0 bases and 7 bases, with 12 bases remaining between them. CDR1 SGHAT and CDR2 FQNNGV come from the germline V gene. The CDR3 DNA sequence: TGTGCCAGCAGCTTAGATTGGGCGGTCCGTGGCTACACCTTC. It specifies CASSLDWAVRGYTF.

The chain links TRBV19 to TRBJ1-2; 8 nucleotides line up with TRBD1. Germline V gene sequence: CDR1 LNHDA, CDR2 SQIVND (reference sequence). There are 16 residues in the CDR3. Unmatched junction bases numbered 12, after V lost 5 bases and J lost 4 bases. This chain's CDR3 is CASSLTHGTGLYGYTF. In DNA, the CDR3 is TGTGCCAGTAGTTTAACACACGGGACAGGCCTCTATGGCTACACCTTC.

V and J are TRBV15 and TRBJ1-5, with a tentative D call TRBD1 (5 bases). V lost 5 bases, J lost 0 bases, and 11 bases lay in between. The V gene's germline CDR1 is LNHNV and CDR2 YYDKDF (reference sequence). This CDR3 comprises 15 residues. CDR3 sequence: CATSLEGYSNQPQHF. As DNA, the CDR3 is TGTGCCACCAGCTTAGAGGGGTATAGCAATCAGCCCCAGCATTTT.

The chain employs TRBV7-2 and TRBJ2-1; 8 nucleotides align to TRBD2. The germline V gene has CDR1 SGHTA and CDR2 FQGNSA. The CDR3 runs 18 residues. V gave up 3 bases and J gave up 3 bases; unmatched junction bases: 13. This chain's CDR3 is CASSLTGPAGGLYNEQFF. CDR3 bases: TGTGCCAGCAGCTTGACCGGGCCGGCGGGGGGCCTCTACAATGAGCAGTTCTTC. Supplemented by reference TRBV7-2 and TRBJ2-1, the full variable domain reads GAGVSQSPSNKVTEKGKDVELRCDPISGHTALYWYRQSLGQGLEFLIYFQGNSAPDKSGLPSDRFSAERTGGSVSTLTIQRTQQEDSAVYLCASSLTGPAGGLYNEQFFGPGTRLTVL.

The V gene is TRBV23-1, the J gene TRBJ1-2; no firm D call. TRBV23-1 is an open reading frame whose function is uncertain. V was pared by 3 bases and J by 6 bases, with 5 bases between. CDR3 length equals 11 residues. CDR3 nucleotides: TGCGCCAGCAGTCAGAGAAATGGCTACACCTTC. It encodes CASSQRNGYTF.

This chain uses TRBV20-1 with TRBJ1-1; D remains ambiguous. This CDR3 is 11 amino acids long. Germline V CDR1 and CDR2: DFQATT, SNEGSKA (reference sequence). Trimming removed 7 bases at V and 1 base at J, with 7 bases between. The CDR3 is CSGSRNTEAFF. CDR3 coding DNA: TGCAGTGGGAGCAGGAACACTGAAGCTTTCTTT.